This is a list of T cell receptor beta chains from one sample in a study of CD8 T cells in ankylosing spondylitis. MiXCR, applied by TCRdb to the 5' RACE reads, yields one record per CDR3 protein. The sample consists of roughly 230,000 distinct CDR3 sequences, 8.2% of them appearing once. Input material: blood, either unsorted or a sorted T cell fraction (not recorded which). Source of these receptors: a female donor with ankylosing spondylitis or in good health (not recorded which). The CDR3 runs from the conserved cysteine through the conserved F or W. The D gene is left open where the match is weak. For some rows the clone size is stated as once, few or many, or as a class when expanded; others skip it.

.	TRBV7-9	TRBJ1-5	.	CASSLGTRGQPQHF	TGTGCCAGCAGCTTAGGGACCAGAGGGCAGCCCCAGCATTTT
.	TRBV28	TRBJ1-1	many	CASSLDASEAFF	TGTGCCAGCAGCCTGGACGCGTCTGAAGCTTTCTTT
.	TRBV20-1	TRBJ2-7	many	CSASQGGEQYF	TGCAGTGCTAGCCAGGGCGGCGAGCAGTACTTC
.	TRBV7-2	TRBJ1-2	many	CASSLEPGDYGYTF	TGTGCCAGCAGCTTAGAACCTGGCGACTATGGCTACACCTTC
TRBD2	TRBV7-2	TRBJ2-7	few	CASSSDLAGVYEQYF	TGTGCCAGCAGCTCGGACCTAGCGGGGGTCTACGAGCAGTACTTC
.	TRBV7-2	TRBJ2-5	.	CASSSSGAWETQYF	TGTGCCAGCAGCTCGTCAGGGGCGTGGGAGACCCAGTACTTC
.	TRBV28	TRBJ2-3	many	CASSPQQLHTDTQYF	TGTGCCAGCAGTCCGCAACAACTTCACACAGATACGCAGTATTTT
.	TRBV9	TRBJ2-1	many	CASSVETGVSYNEQFF	TGTGCCAGCAGCGTAGAAACGGGAGTCTCGTACAATGAGCAGTTCTTC
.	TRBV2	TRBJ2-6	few	CASSPTRVGGANVLTF	TGTGCCAGCAGCCCAACCCGGGTAGGAGGGGCCAACGTCCTGACTTTC
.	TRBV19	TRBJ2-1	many	CASSIGLAQGEQFF	TGTGCCAGTAGTATAGGACTAGCCCAGGGGGAGCAGTTCTTC
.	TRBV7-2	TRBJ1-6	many	CASSSSGLQNSPLHF	TGTGCCAGCAGCTCCAGTGGGTTGCAGAATTCACCCCTCCACTTT
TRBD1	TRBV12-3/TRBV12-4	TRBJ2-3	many	CASSSTGGAAGTQYF	TGTGCCAGCAGCTCGACAGGGGGCGCGGCGGGTACGCAGTATTTT
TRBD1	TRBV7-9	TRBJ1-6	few	CASSLILTGRDSPLHF	TGTGCCAGCAGCTTAATCTTGACAGGGAGGGACTCACCCCTCCACTTT
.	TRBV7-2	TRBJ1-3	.	CASSLGLAPGNTIYF	TGTGCCAGCAGCTTAGGACTCGCTCCTGGAAACACCATATATTTT
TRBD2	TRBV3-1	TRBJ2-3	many	CASSPSGRYNSPDTQYF	TGTGCCAGCAGCCCGAGCGGGAGGTACAATAGTCCGGATACGCAGTATTTT
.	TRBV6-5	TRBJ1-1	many	CASSYQPANTEAFF	TGTGCCAGCAGTTACCAGCCAGCTAACACTGAAGCTTTCTTT
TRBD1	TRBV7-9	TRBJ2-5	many	CASSRQGRETQYF	TGTGCCAGCAGCCGACAGGGCAGAGAGACCCAGTACTTC
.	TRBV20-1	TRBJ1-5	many	CSARGKGWNQPQHF	TGCAGTGCTAGGGGCAAGGGTTGGAATCAGCCCCAGCATTTT
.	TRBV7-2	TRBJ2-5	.	CASSFPQETQYF	TGTGCCAGCAGCTTCCCCCAAGAGACCCAGTACTTC
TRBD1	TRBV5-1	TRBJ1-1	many	CASSFSTGAAGTEAFF	TGCGCCAGCAGCTTCAGCACAGGGGCGGCGGGCACTGAAGCTTTCTTT
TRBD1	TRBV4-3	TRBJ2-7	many	CASSQGDRGLYEQYF	TGCGCCAGCAGCCAAGGTGACAGGGGGCTGTACGAGCAGTACTTC
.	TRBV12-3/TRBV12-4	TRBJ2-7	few	CASSLPETGNYEQYF	TGTGCCAGCAGTTTACCCGAGACAGGTAACTACGAGCAGTACTTC
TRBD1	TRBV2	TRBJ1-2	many	CASSEEQGARWRYGYTF	TGTGCCAGCAGTGAAGAACAGGGGGCGCGGTGGAGGTATGGCTACACCTTC
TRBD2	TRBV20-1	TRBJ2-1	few	CSAGLAVSYNEQFF	TGCAGTGCCGGACTAGCAGTCTCCTACAATGAGCAGTTCTTC
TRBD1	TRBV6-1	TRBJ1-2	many	CASSVWDRGQGYTF	TGTGCCAGCAGTGTCTGGGACAGGGGTCAGGGCTACACCTTC
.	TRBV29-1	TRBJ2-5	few	CSVGPVQETQYF	TGCAGCGTTGGACCCGTCCAAGAGACCCAGTACTTC
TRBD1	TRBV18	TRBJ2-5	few	CASRADRETQYF	TGTGCCAGCCGGGCGGACAGGGAGACCCAGTACTTC
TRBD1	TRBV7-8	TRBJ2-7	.	CASSMGQGLLEEQYF	TGTGCCAGCAGCATGGGACAGGGACTCTTAGAAGAGCAGTACTTC
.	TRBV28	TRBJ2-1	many	CASSFRAGVRHEQFF	TGTGCCAGCAGTTTTCGGGCAGGGGTTCGGCATGAGCAGTTCTTC
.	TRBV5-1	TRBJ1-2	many	CASSLFSSGGYTF	TGCGCCAGCAGCTTGTTCTCGAGTGGGGGCTACACCTTC
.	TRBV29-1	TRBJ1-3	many	CSVQSDSGNTIYF	TGCAGCGTCCAGTCCGACTCTGGAAACACCATATATTTT